This T cell receptor beta chain stems from a study of cytomegalovirus exposure and HLA in healthy donors. Points from the study as a whole: The later analysis indicated that the majority of CMV-associated TCR beta chains appeared HLA-restricted.

Germline V gives CDR1 SNHLY, CDR2 FYNNEI. This CDR3 region has 16 residues. V gave up 7 bases and J gave up 2 bases; unmatched junction bases: 14. PCR amplification relied on 60 Vbeta primers (plus 13 Jbeta primers). Sequencing was performed with immunoSEQ multiplex PCR; in TCRdb, only in-frame clones are kept and a portion is missing. The repertoire includes around 95,000 clones, approximately 81% of them detected once, and roughly 3.9% sits in the top ten. Comments on this clone: Its antigen remains unidentified.

The TCR comes from a woman aged 40-49 years in good health and CMV-seropositive. The specimen was PBMCs. The gene calls are TRBV2 and TRBJ2-7; 7 positions match TRBD1. CDR3 region: CASTRLPGTAAYEQYF. CDR3 DNA sequence: TGTGCCAGCACCAGATTACCCGGGACAGCTGCCTACGAGCAGTACTTC.